The 28 T cell receptor beta chains below come from one sample, sequenced in a study of blood T cells in healthy people across ages. For the second PCR, which ran for roughly 6 to 11 cycles, a sample-barcoded 5' primer and a J-beta primer mix were used. One entry per CDR3 protein, called by TCRdb with MiXCR from the 5' RACE reads. The sample has 850,000 to 1,300,000 distinct CDR3 sequences, 35% to 50% seen once. The sequencing input was blood. The receptors stem from a woman aged 55-75 years in good health.

The CDR3 DNA reads as TGTGCCAGCAGTCCAGAGTTGGCCTACGAGCAGTACTTC. Translated: CASSPELAYEQYF. The gene calls are TRBV3-1 and TRBJ2-5; no clear D. The J call may be in error: the DNA end matches TRBJ2-7 better. This CDR3 is built from 13 residues. CDR1 and CDR2 from the germline V gene are LGHDT and YNNKEL (reference sequence).

This clonotype was seen a handful of times. The J gene is TRBJ2-5, the V gene TRBV5-1; 9 bases are shared with TRBD1. The CDR3 has 15 residues. Losses at the gene ends were 0 bases for V and 4 bases for J; bases not matched to a gene: 4. The germline V gene encodes CDR1 SGHRS and CDR2 YFSETQ. The CDR3 coding sequence is TGCGCCAGCAGCTTGGGGACAGGGGTAGGAGAGACCCAGTACTTC. It specifies CASSLGTGVGETQYF. Variable domain in full (rest from reference TRBV5-1 and TRBJ2-5): KAGVTQTPRYLIKTRGQQVTLSCSPISGHRSVSWYQQTPGQGLQFLFEYFSETQRNKGNFPGRFSGRQFSNSRSEMNVSTLELGDSALYLCASSLGTGVGETQYFGPGTRLLVL.

The CDR3 sequence: CASSPLHGAGPYGYTF. CDR3 sequence (DNA): TGTGCCAGCAGCCCCCTTCACGGGGCAGGGCCATATGGCTACACCTTC. The gene calls are TRBV16 and TRBJ1-2; maybe TRBD1 (5 bases). CDR3 size: 16 residues. Per the germline V gene, CDR1 is KGHSY and CDR2 is FQNENV. The V and J ends lost 4 bases and 5 bases respectively, with 20 bases between them.

The chain uses TRBV7-3 and TRBJ2-3; D may be TRBD2 (6 bases). Germline CDR1 and CDR2: SGHTA and FQGTGA. The CDR3 extends over 17 amino acids. The V and J ends lost 5 bases and 1 base respectively, with 19 bases between them. As DNA, the CDR3 is TGTGCCAGCAGCCTGAACTTACTAGGAGGGGGCACAGATACGCAGTATTTT. Its translation: CASSLNLLGGGTDTQYF.

This CDR3 reads CASSQGAQDPGFF. The CDR3 DNA reads TGTGCCAGCAGTCAGGGGGCACAGGATCCGGGGTTCTTC. This sequence joins TRBV27 and TRBJ2-1; 8 nucleotides align to TRBD1. The CDR3 sequence is 13 residues long. The V gene's germline CDR1 is MNHEY and CDR2 SMNVEV (reference sequence). J lost 15 bases, V lost 5 bases, and 12 bases had no gene match.

The CDR3 protein is CASSFGRRTDTQYF. The CDR3 nucleotides read TGTGCCAGCAGCTTTGGGAGGCGCACAGATACGCAGTATTTT. This chain connects TRBV11-3 to TRBJ2-3; D possibly corresponds to TRBD2 (6 bases). Trimming removed 3 bases at V and 1 base at J, with 8 bases between. This CDR3 region has 14 residues. Germline values: CDR1 SGHNT, CDR2 YENEEA.

The CDR3 coding sequence is TGTGCCAGCAGTTTTTATGGGGCCTACGAGCAGTACTTC. The encoded protein is CASSFYGAYEQYF. The V and J genes are TRBV7-9 and TRBJ2-7; D remains unclear. Germline V CDR1 and CDR2: SEHNR, FQNEAQ (reference sequence). V dropped 6 bases and J dropped 2 bases, with 11 bases sitting between them. The CDR3 consists of 13 residues.

The chain is built from TRBV11-2 and TRBJ2-1, with D unresolved. The CDR3 extends over 14 amino acids. CDR1 and CDR2 from the germline V gene are SGHAT and FQNNGV. The V and J ends lost 5 bases and 9 bases respectively, with 17 bases between them. CDR3 residues: CASSVVTPFGEQFF. The CDR3 nucleotides read TGTGCCAGCAGCGTAGTAACTCCCTTCGGTGAGCAGTTCTTC.

This chain connects TRBV6-5 to TRBJ1-2; 7 bases are a match to TRBD1. The CDR3 runs 13 residues. Per the germline V gene, CDR1 is MNHEY and CDR2 is SVGAGI. The V segment lost 6 bases and the J segment 8 bases; nucleotides outside the gene matches: 9. CDR3 in amino acids: CASSPTGPIGYTF. In DNA, the CDR3 is TGTGCCAGCAGCCCGACAGGGCCGATCGGCTACACCTTC.

The J gene is TRBJ1-1, the V gene TRBV30; 9 nucleotides agree with TRBD1. V was pared by 2 bases and J by 11 bases, with 6 bases of the junction left unmatched. The CDR3 is 12 amino acids. Germline assignment: CDR1 GTSNPN and CDR2 SVGIG (reference sequence). CDR3 in DNA: TGTGCCTGGAGTCCGGGACAGGGATTGGCTTTCTTT. Translated: CAWSPGQGLAFF.

This clonotype was counted only a few times. This chain joins TRBV3-1 and TRBJ1-5; D gene ambiguous. Germline CDR1 and CDR2: LGHDT and YNNKEL (reference sequence). Trimming removed 4 bases at V and 2 bases at J, with 9 bases between. This CDR3 comprises 14 residues. This CDR3 is CASSPAYGNQPQHF. The CDR3 nucleotides are TGTGCCAGCAGCCCGGCTTATGGCAATCAGCCCCAGCATTTT.

The V gene is TRBV6-2 or TRBV6-3, the J gene TRBJ2-5; D is possibly TRBD2 (6 bases). With the DNA end fitting TRBJ2-7 better, the J assignment may be wrong. Germline V gene data show CDR1 as MNHEY and CDR2 as SVGEGT. The CDR3 has 12 amino acids. The DNA of the CDR3 is TGTGCCAGCCGGGACTCTTCGCGCGAGCAGTACTTC. It translates to CASRDSSREQYF.

V gene TRBV20-1 combines with J gene TRBJ1-2; maybe TRBD1 (5 bases). Germline V lookup: CDR1 DFQATT, CDR2 SNEGSKA (reference sequence). The CDR3 is 16 residues long. Trimming took 1 base from V and 1 from J, leaving 16 bases between them. The CDR3 sequence is CSARGNDRRHNYGYTF. The CDR3, as DNA: TGCAGTGCTAGAGGGAATGACAGACGGCATAACTATGGCTACACCTTC.

This clonotype occurred a few times. The chain links TRBV12-3 or TRBV12-4 to TRBJ2-5; D call uncertain. V was cut by 3 bases and J by 1 base, with 6 bases left in between. There are 13 residues in the CDR3. The CDR3 DNA reads as TGTGCCAGCAGTTTCGTGACCCAAGAGACCCAGTACTTC. It specifies CASSFVTQETQYF.

The genes are TRBV6-6 and TRBJ2-3; 10 nucleotides agree with TRBD2. The CDR3 is made up of 16 amino acids. Trimming removed 4 bases from V and 3 bases from J; junction bases left unmatched: 7. CDR1 MNHNY and CDR2 SVGAGI come from the germline V gene (reference sequence). The CDR3, as DNA: TGTGCCAGCAGTTCTTGGGCTAGCGGGAGTACAGATACGCAGTATTTT. The encoded protein is CASSSWASGSTDTQYF.

The chain is built from TRBV9 and TRBJ2-2; no definite D call. The CDR3 spans 15 residues. Germline V gives CDR1 SGDLS, CDR2 YYNGEE. Trimming pared 0 bases from V and 2 bases from J, leaving 8 bases between. The CDR3: CASSVGVGNTGELFF. The CDR3 DNA reads as TGTGCCAGCAGCGTAGGAGTAGGAAACACCGGGGAGCTGTTTTTT.

This chain uses TRBV20-1 with TRBJ2-3; 11 nucleotides match TRBD2. V gave up 3 bases and J gave up 4 bases; unmatched junction bases: 9. Per the germline V gene, CDR1 is DFQATT and CDR2 is SNEGSKA (reference sequence). This CDR3 comprises 16 residues. CDR3 bases: TGCAGTGCTAGTCCCTTACTAGCGGGAGTATCAGATACGCAGTATTTT. It yields the protein CSASPLLAGVSDTQYF.

This rearrangement joins TRBV3-1 to TRBJ2-3, with D maybe TRBD1 (5 bases). Germline V lookup: CDR1 LGHDT, CDR2 YNNKEL (reference sequence). The CDR3 runs to 15 residues. Trimming took 4 bases from V and 0 from J, leaving 11 bases between them. CDR3 DNA: TGTGCCAGCAGCCTAGGGGCTATCAGCACAGATACGCAGTATTTT. Translation gives CASSLGAISTDTQYF.

This CDR3 is CSVPEIAGVIGNEQFF. CDR3 DNA: TGCAGTGTCCCAGAGATAGCGGGAGTAATTGGCAATGAGCAGTTCTTC. This rearrangement joins TRBV20-1 to TRBJ2-1; TRBD2 matches at 9 bases. This CDR3 comprises 16 residues. Germline CDR1 DFQATT, CDR2 SNEGSKA (reference sequence). V lost 7 bases and J lost 6; bases outside the gene matches: 16.

The V call is TRBV20-1, the J call TRBJ2-3; TRBD2 aligns across 9 bases. Germline assignment: CDR1 DFQATT and CDR2 SNEGSKA (reference sequence). V lost 0 bases, J lost 2 bases, and 9 bases stayed unmatched. This CDR3 region has 17 residues. As DNA, the CDR3 is TGCAGTGCTAGAGATCTGGGTAGCGGGAGTCTCACAGATACGCAGTATTTT. Amino acid sequence: CSARDLGSGSLTDTQYF.

This sequence joins TRBV30 and TRBJ2-7, with D possibly being TRBD1 or TRBD2 (6 bases each). Germline CDR1 GTSNPN, CDR2 SVGIG (reference sequence). V was pared by 8 bases and J by 1 base, with 12 bases between. The CDR3 loop spans 12 amino acids. The CDR3 bases are TGTGCCGGAGGGGGGCGTTCCTACGAGCAGTACTTC. It specifies CAGGGRSYEQYF.

In this sample, this clonotype turned up a few times. One base away lies a much larger clone, so this may be a sequencing read error. The V call is TRBV20-1, the J call TRBJ2-5; D unresolved. The CDR3 covers 10 residues. Between the trimmed V and J ends, which lost 4 bases and 11 bases, there was a span of 11 bases. Germline-derived CDR1 and CDR2 are DFQATT and SNEGSKA (reference sequence). The CDR3 spells CSAKWGEQYF. DNA for the CDR3: TGCAGTGCTAAGTGGGGTGAGCAGTACTTC.

Only a few counts were recorded for this clonotype. This chain connects TRBV7-9 to TRBJ2-1; tentatively, D is TRBD2 (5 bases). Germline values: CDR1 SEHNR, CDR2 FQNEAQ (reference sequence). With 8 bases removed from V and 6 bases from J, the gap between germline ends came to 20 bases. This CDR3 has 15 residues. The CDR3 DNA follows: TGTGCCAGCTTCTCACCCGGCGGGCGGGTCAATGAGCAGTTCTTC. It specifies CASFSPGGRVNEQFF.

This clonotype was recorded a few times. The chain uses TRBV12-3 or TRBV12-4 and TRBJ2-5, with a tentative D call TRBD2 (5 bases). The V end lost 6 bases, the J end lost 11 bases, and 13 bases lay between the germline ends. This CDR3 is 11 amino acids long. The CDR3 loop is CASSPLWEQYF. The DNA of the CDR3 is TGTGCCAGCAGCCCACTTTGGGAGCAGTACTTC.

The chain links TRBV12-3 or TRBV12-4 to TRBJ2-4; possibly TRBD2 for D (6 bases). The closer fit of TRBJ2-7 to the DNA end suggests the J call may be wrong. CDR3 length: 12 amino acids. The CDR3 protein is CASSGGTHEQYF. The CDR3 DNA reads TGTGCCAGCAGCGGGGGTACCCACGAGCAGTACTTC.

The V and J genes are TRBV20-1 and TRBJ2-7; D not resolved. There are 13 residues in the CDR3. Per the germline V gene, CDR1 is DFQATT and CDR2 is SNEGSKA (reference sequence). V lost 3 bases and J 1 base, leaving 10 bases between the germline ends. This CDR3 is CSARRPPSYEQYF. CDR3 sequence (DNA): TGCAGTGCTAGGAGGCCCCCTTCCTACGAGCAGTACTTC.

This clonotype has more than one count but fewer than ten. CDR3 region: CSARDPTASSGNTIYF. The CDR3 DNA is TGCAGTGCTAGAGATCCGACAGCCTCCTCTGGAAACACCATATATTTT. V and J are TRBV20-1 and TRBJ1-3; perhaps TRBD1 as D (5 bases). Trimming pared 0 bases from V and 0 bases from J, leaving 12 bases between. This CDR3 contains 16 residues. Germline assignment: CDR1 DFQATT and CDR2 SNEGSKA (reference sequence).

The CDR3 loop reads CASSGTSGRGTYNEQFF. CDR3 sequence (DNA): TGTGCCAGCAGTGGGACTAGCGGGAGAGGTACCTACAATGAGCAGTTCTTC. The genes are TRBV11-2 and TRBJ2-1, with 14 bases lining up with TRBD2. With V trimmed by 6 bases and J by 2 bases, 6 bases remained unmatched. This CDR3 is built from 17 residues. Per the germline V gene, CDR1 is SGHAT and CDR2 is FQNNGV.